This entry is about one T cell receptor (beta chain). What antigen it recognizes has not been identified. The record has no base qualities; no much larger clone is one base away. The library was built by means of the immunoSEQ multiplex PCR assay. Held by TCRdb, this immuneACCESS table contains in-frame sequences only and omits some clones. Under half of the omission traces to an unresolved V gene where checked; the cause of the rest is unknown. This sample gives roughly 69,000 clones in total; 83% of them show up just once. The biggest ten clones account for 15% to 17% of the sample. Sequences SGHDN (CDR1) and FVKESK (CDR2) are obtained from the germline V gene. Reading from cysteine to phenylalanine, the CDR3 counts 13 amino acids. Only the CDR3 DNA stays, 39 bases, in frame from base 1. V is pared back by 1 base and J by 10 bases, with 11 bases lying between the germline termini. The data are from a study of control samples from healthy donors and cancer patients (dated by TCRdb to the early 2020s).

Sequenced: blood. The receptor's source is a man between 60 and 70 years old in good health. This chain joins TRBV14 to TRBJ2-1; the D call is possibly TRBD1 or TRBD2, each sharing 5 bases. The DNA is TGTGCCAGCAGCCAAGGAGGGGTGGAGGAGCAGTTCTTC. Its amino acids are CASSQGGVEEQFF.